This T cell receptor (beta chain) was documented in a study of beta chain features in type 1 diabetes. As for the study in general: Similarity in age, gender and cell yields was seen between patients and healthy donors.

Study results and caveats: In every one of the four CD4+ subsets, TCRB CDR3s were moderately but significantly shorter in Type 1 diabetes patients.

Germline V gene lookup returns CDR1 SGHVS and CDR2 FQNEAQ. The CDR3 loop spans 14 amino acids. V dropped 5 bases and J dropped 4 bases, with 9 bases sitting between them. Expressed TCRB transcripts were sequenced because the entire RNA isolate underwent reverse transcription. The data were produced by immunoSEQ multiplex PCR, yet TCRdb's version contains in-frame clones alone and is incomplete. The table shows 350,000 to 450,000 clones, with roughly 13% occurring only once. Based on CD45RO/CCR7/CD25/CD127/CD95/CD27, CD4+ regulatory, stem cell-like memory, naive and central memory cells were sorted. This clone appeared a few times. Its cognate antigen is unknown.

Sequenced: naive CD4+ T cells from blood. This TCR was sampled from a woman aged 18-29 years with type 1 diabetes. The V call is TRBV7-8, the J call TRBJ1-6, with a tentative D call TRBD1 (6 bases). Here the CDR3 reads CASSRGQYNSPLHF. Here the CDR3 DNA reads TGTGCCAGCAGCCGTGGACAGTATAATTCACCCCTCCACTTT.